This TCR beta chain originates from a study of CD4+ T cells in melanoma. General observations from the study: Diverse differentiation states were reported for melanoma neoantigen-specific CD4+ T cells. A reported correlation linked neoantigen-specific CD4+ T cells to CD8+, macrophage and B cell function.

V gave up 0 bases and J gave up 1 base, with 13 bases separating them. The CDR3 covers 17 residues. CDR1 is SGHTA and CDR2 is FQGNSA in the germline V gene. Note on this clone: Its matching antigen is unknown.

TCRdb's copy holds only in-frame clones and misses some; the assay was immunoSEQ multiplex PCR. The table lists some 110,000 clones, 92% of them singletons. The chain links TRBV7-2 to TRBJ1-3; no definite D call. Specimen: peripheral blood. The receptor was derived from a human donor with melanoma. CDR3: CASSLAAGYQSGNTIYF. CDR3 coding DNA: TGTGCCAGCAGCTTAGCTGCAGGTTATCAGTCTGGAAACACCATATATTTT.